This TCR beta chain was identified during a study of blood T cell repertoires in COVID-19. The protocol was immunoSEQ multiplex PCR, while the TCRdb copy is restricted to in-frame clones and leaves out a portion. The sample has over 250,000 clones, 91% seen once. Germline-derived CDR1 and CDR2 are SQVTM and ANQGSEA. The CDR3 extends over 16 amino acids. The V and J ends lost 7 bases and 2 bases, in that order; junction bases with no gene match: 15. The gene calls are TRBV29-1 and TRBJ2-3; 7 bases are shared with TRBD1. What was sequenced was peripheral blood. The TCR comes from a woman aged 25-40 years with COVID-19, enrolled during active disease. The CDR3 reads CSAIPQGWTSTDTQYF. The CDR3 DNA follows: TGCAGCGCTATACCACAGGGGTGGACTTCCACAGATACGCAGTATTTT.